This is a list of T cell receptor beta chains from one sample in a study of blood T cells in healthy people across ages. A single record per CDR3 protein comes from TCRdb applying MiXCR to the 5' RACE reads. Among about 510,000 distinct CDR3 sequences listed, about a quarter were seen once. These data also featured in a second study, about T cells of mothers and their children.

Sequenced input: blood. The origin of the receptors is a boy between 2 and 10 years old in good health. Each CDR3 is given with its conserved first and last residue. The order of the fields is clone size, J gene, D gene, V gene, CDR3 protein, CDR3 DNA. A D gene is named only where the DNA matches it firmly. Clone size appears in some rows only: once, few, many, or a class for an expanded clone.

.,TRBJ2-7,TRBD2,TRBV6-2/TRBV6-3,CASSPRRGRGHSYEQYF,TGTGCCAGCAGTCCTCGCCGCGGGAGAGGACACTCCTACGAGCAGTACTTC
.,TRBJ2-1,TRBD2,TRBV29-1,CSVDLGLAGEDEQFF,TGCAGCGTTGATCTGGGACTAGCGGGAGAGGATGAGCAGTTCTTC
.,TRBJ1-5,TRBD1,TRBV6-5,CASSPGTGTGQPQHF,TGTGCCAGCAGCCCAGGGACAGGGACAGGTCAGCCCCAGCATTTT
once,TRBJ1-1,.,TRBV4-1,CASSQEVGWSGGASEAFF,TGCGCCAGCAGCCAAGAGGTTGGTTGGTCCGGGGGCGCGTCTGAAGCTTTCTTT
.,TRBJ2-3,TRBD1,TRBV2,CASSGRQGWSDTQYF,TGTGCCAGCAGTGGCCGACAGGGGTGGTCAGATACGCAGTATTTT
.,TRBJ2-3,.,TRBV7-8,CASSPQVNPTDTQYF,TGTGCCAGCAGCCCCCAGGTCAACCCCACAGATACGCAGTATTTT
.,TRBJ2-6,.,TRBV15,CATSSSSSGANVLTF,TGTGCCACCAGCAGTTCGTCGTCTGGGGCCAACGTCCTGACTTTC
few,TRBJ2-1,TRBD2,TRBV19,CASSPRTSTRNEQFF,TGTGCCAGTAGTCCTCGGACTAGCACCAGGAATGAGCAGTTCTTC
few,TRBJ2-1,TRBD2,TRBV9,CASSVGLAGVWNEQFF,TGTGCCAGCAGCGTAGGGCTAGCGGGAGTCTGGAATGAGCAGTTCTTC
few,TRBJ2-2,.,TRBV5-5,CASSFSRGELFF,TGTGCCAGCAGCTTTTCCCGCGGGGAGCTGTTTTTT
few,TRBJ2-3,.,TRBV20-1,CSASQARTDTQYF,TGCAGTGCTAGTCAGGCTCGCACAGATACGCAGTATTTT
.,TRBJ1-2,.,TRBV6-2/TRBV6-3,CASSYSVSGHGYTF,TGTGCCAGCAGTTACTCTGTTTCAGGACATGGCTACACCTTC
.,TRBJ1-1,.,TRBV15,CATSGRRTEAFF,TGTGCCACCAGCGGAAGGCGCACTGAAGCTTTCTTT
.,TRBJ2-5,TRBD2,TRBV4-2,CASSIRTSRTTTETQYF,TGTGCCAGCAGCATACGGACTAGCAGGACTACCACGGAGACCCAGTACTTC
.,TRBJ2-2,TRBD2,TRBV10-2,CASSVETSGGGELFF,TGCGCCAGCAGCGTGGAGACTAGCGGTGGCGGGGAGCTGTTTTTT
few,TRBJ2-1,TRBD2,TRBV25-1,CASSDPATSGLVNEQFF,TGTGCCAGCAGTGACCCCGCGACTAGCGGGCTAGTCAATGAGCAGTTCTTC
.,TRBJ1-2,.,TRBV29-1,CSALTRGYGYTF,TGCAGCGCCCTGACACGAGGCTATGGCTACACCTTC
.,TRBJ2-5,.,TRBV6-5,CASSYSNNPPGNQYF,TGTGCCAGCAGTTACTCGAACAACCCCCCTGGTAACCAGTACTTC
.,TRBJ1-1,.,TRBV20-1,CSAETTGSVSQGAFF,TGCAGTGCTGAAACCACAGGATCTGTCTCCCAGGGGGCTTTCTTT
few,TRBJ2-6,TRBD1,TRBV5-1,CASSQTGVAGANVLTF,TGCGCCAGCAGCCAGACAGGGGTCGCCGGGGCCAACGTCCTGACTTTC
few,TRBJ2-1,.,TRBV14,CASSHFVNEQFF,TGTGCCAGCAGCCATTTTGTGAACGAGCAGTTCTTC
.,TRBJ2-7,.,TRBV3-1,CASSHWQAYEQYF,TGTGCCAGCAGCCATTGGCAGGCCTACGAGCAGTACTTC
.,TRBJ2-7,TRBD1,TRBV2,CASSGTGTDSYEQYF,TGTGCCAGCAGTGGGACAGGGACGGACTCCTACGAGCAGTACTTC
.,TRBJ2-3,TRBD2,TRBV4-3,CASSPSGLAAGRTDTQYF,TGCGCCAGCAGCCCATCGGGACTAGCGGCCGGACGCACAGATACGCAGTATTTT
.,TRBJ1-4,.,TRBV30,CAWSVWKGGYEKLFF,TGTGCCTGGAGTGTATGGAAGGGGGGCTACGAAAAACTGTTTTTT
.,TRBJ1-5,TRBD1,TRBV12-3/TRBV12-4,CASSPQRTGTGNQPQHF,TGTGCCAGCAGTCCACAGCGGACAGGCACGGGCAATCAGCCCCAGCATTTT
.,TRBJ2-1,.,TRBV29-1,CSGTHPRGYNEQFF,TGCAGCGGTACCCACCCTCGGGGCTACAATGAGCAGTTCTTC
.,TRBJ2-7,TRBD1,TRBV24-1,CATSENRDRPYEQYF,TGTGCCACCAGTGAAAACCGGGACAGGCCATACGAGCAGTACTTC
.,TRBJ2-7,TRBD2,TRBV15,CATSRVQGLDYEQYF,TGTGCCACCAGCAGAGTGCAAGGACTAGACTACGAGCAGTACTTC
.,TRBJ1-2,.,TRBV19,CASSKRRQGKGANYGYTF,TGTGCCAGTAGTAAAAGACGGCAGGGCAAGGGGGCTAACTATGGCTACACCTTC
few,TRBJ1-2,.,TRBV4-3,CASSQDEGDQRYGYTF,TGCGCCAGCAGCCAAGATGAGGGAGACCAGCGCTATGGCTACACCTTC
.,TRBJ2-7,.,TRBV10-3,CAIGWDTDYEQYF,TGTGCCATCGGGTGGGACACAGACTACGAGCAGTACTTC
.,TRBJ2-3,.,TRBV29-1,CSVWGGHTDTQYF,TGCAGCGTATGGGGGGGCCACACAGATACGCAGTATTTT
.,TRBJ2-3,.,TRBV6-5,CASSYSPAGKDKTQYF,TGTGCCAGCAGTTACTCCCCGGCGGGGAAGGACAAGACGCAGTATTTT
.,TRBJ2-3,.,TRBV29-1,CSLKGNTDTQYF,TGCAGCCTCAAGGGGAACACAGATACGCAGTATTTT
.,TRBJ2-1,TRBD2,TRBV7-3,CASSVSGGSHNEQFF,TGTGCCAGCAGCGTAAGCGGGGGAAGTCACAATGAGCAGTTCTTC
few,TRBJ1-1,.,TRBV12-3/TRBV12-4,CASSPGTRGTGPDTEAFF,TGTGCCAGCAGTCCCGGGACAAGGGGAACTGGGCCGGACACTGAAGCTTTCTTT
.,TRBJ2-3,.,TRBV5-1,CASSQARVDTQYF,TGCGCCAGCAGCCAGGCCAGAGTGGATACGCAGTATTTT
few,TRBJ1-6,.,TRBV25-1,CASSDLTGIGAKGSPLHF,TGTGCCAGCAGTGACCTTACAGGGATCGGGGCTAAGGGTTCACCCCTCCACTTT
few,TRBJ1-4,.,TRBV12-5,CASGLEGEKLFF,TGTGCTAGTGGTTTGGAGGGGGAAAAACTGTTTTTT
.,TRBJ2-5,.,TRBV27,CASSLFGPQETQYF,TGTGCCAGCAGTTTATTTGGGCCCCAAGAGACCCAGTACTTC
.,TRBJ2-3,.,TRBV9,CASSVGPTDTDTQYF,TGTGCCAGCAGCGTAGGACCAACTGACACAGATACGCAGTATTTT
.,TRBJ2-2,.,TRBV9,CASSVDGRLAFRLFF,TGTGCCAGCAGCGTAGATGGCCGCTTAGCGTTCCGGCTGTTTTTT
few,TRBJ2-1,TRBD2,TRBV15,CATSRGLAVYNEQFF,TGTGCCACCAGCAGGGGACTAGCGGTCTACAATGAGCAGTTCTTC
few,TRBJ1-1,.,TRBV4-1,CASSQLRQWDTEAFF,TGCGCCAGCAGCCAACTTAGACAGTGGGACACTGAAGCTTTCTTT
.,TRBJ2-5,.,TRBV5-1,CASSSMIRRGSQETQYF,TGCGCCAGCAGCTCGATGATTAGGAGGGGCTCACAAGAGACCCAGTACTTC
.,TRBJ1-2,TRBD1,TRBV7-7,CASSLGLTGGGYGYTF,TGTGCTAGCAGCTTGGGGCTGACAGGGGGCGGTTATGGCTACACCTTC
few,TRBJ2-7,TRBD2,TRBV30,CAWSDGGLAGVVEQYF,TGTGCCTGGAGTGACGGGGGACTAGCGGGAGTTGTCGAGCAGTACTTC
few,TRBJ1-1,TRBD1,TRBV18,CASSPNLGQARPLNTEAFF,TGTGCCAGCTCACCGAACTTGGGACAGGCGCGACCTTTGAACACTGAAGCTTTCTTT
.,TRBJ1-6,.,TRBV10-3,CAISESSSYNSPLHF,TGTGCCATCAGTGAGTCGAGCTCCTATAATTCACCCCTCCACTTT